Listed here are 5 T cell receptor beta chains from one sample, sequenced in a study of T-cell reconstitution after alpha-beta-depleted transplantation in children. Unique molecular identifiers were used in preparing the TCRbeta library. TCRdb reprocessed the PCR reads via MiXCR and lists one record per CDR3 protein. The data contain about 370,000 distinct CDR3 sequences, roughly 21% of them singletons. Sequenced here: PBMCs from the stem cell graft donor, sampled from the stem cell graft. All receptors derive from a human donor who donated a stem cell graft to a child with acute myeloid leukemia.

This clonotype has just a few counts. This chain uses TRBV12-3 or TRBV12-4 with TRBJ1-1, with D tentatively TRBD1 (5 bases). The CDR3 consists of 13 residues. Trimming cost V 2 bases and J 7 bases, with 11 bases left between them. The CDR3 nucleotides read TGTGCCAGCAGTTTATACGGGGGGAGTGAAGCTTTCTTT. Amino acids: CASSLYGGSEAFF.

The gene calls are TRBV28 and TRBJ1-6; no clear D gene. Germline CDR1 reads MDHEN; CDR2 reads SYDVKM. The CDR3 is 13 residues long. V lost 5 bases and J lost 7, with 9 bases in between. CDR3 coding DNA: TGTGCCAGCAGTATGGACTTAAATTCACCCCTCCACTTT. Protein: CASSMDLNSPLHF.

A few counts support this clonotype. The chain couples TRBV20-1 to TRBJ2-7; a possible D gene is TRBD1 (6 bases). Germline V CDR1 and CDR2: DFQATT, SNEGSKA (reference sequence). With 6 bases removed from V and 1 base from J, the gap between germline ends came to 13 bases. This CDR3 comprises 13 residues. The CDR3 loop is CSARTVASYEQYF. CDR3 DNA: TGCAGTGCCCGGACAGTAGCATCCTACGAGCAGTACTTC.

The V and J genes are TRBV5-1 and TRBJ1-6; D possibly corresponds to TRBD1 (5 bases). The CDR3 is 17 residues long. Germline V lookup: CDR1 SGHRS, CDR2 YFSETQ. Between the trimmed V and J ends, which lost 4 bases and 7 bases, there was a span of 21 bases. The CDR3 here is CASSKNAGTASNSPLHF. CDR3 coding DNA: TGCGCCAGCAGCAAGAATGCCGGGACCGCCTCAAATTCACCCCTCCACTTT.

The J gene is TRBJ2-6, the V gene TRBV7-4, with 8 positions matching TRBD1. The germline V gene has CDR1 SGHVT and CDR2 SQSDAQ. V was pared by 5 bases and J by 1 base, with 7 bases of the junction left unmatched. The CDR3 totals 17 residues. CDR3 in amino acids: CASSERYRGSGANVLTF. CDR3 nucleotide sequence: TGTGCCAGCAGCGAACGATACAGGGGGTCTGGGGCCAACGTCCTGACTTTC.